Following are 3 T cell receptor beta chains from one sample sequenced in a study of cytomegalovirus exposure and HLA in healthy donors. The PCR was carried out with 60 Vbeta primers and 13 Jbeta primers. Only in-frame clones appear in the TCRdb table, and some are missing; sequencing was by immunoSEQ multiplex PCR. The sample has some 150,000 clones. Sequencing was carried out using PBMCs. The source is a woman under 30 in good health and CMV-seropositive.

The gene calls are TRBV11-3 and TRBJ2-3; TRBD2 might be the D (5 bases). Germline CDR1 SGHNT, CDR2 YENEEA. Between the trimmed V and J ends, which lost 4 bases and 0 bases, there was a span of 14 bases. The CDR3 length is 16 residues. CDR3 nucleotides: TGTGCCAGCAGCTCTAACCCGGGAATCAGCACAGATACGCAGTATTTT. Translation gives CASSSNPGISTDTQYF.

This rearrangement joins TRBV28 to TRBJ2-7, with TRBD1 identical over 8 bases. The germline V gene has CDR1 MDHEN and CDR2 SYDVKM. Trimming at V came to 3 bases and at J to 2 bases, leaving 12 bases not matched to a gene. The CDR3 is 17 amino acids. The CDR3 loop is CASSLYRGKGTTYEQYF. The CDR3 DNA is TGTGCCAGCAGTTTGTACAGGGGGAAAGGCACCACCTACGAGCAGTACTTC.

The chain uses TRBV27 and TRBJ2-7, with no clear D. The V end lost 8 bases, the J end lost 2 bases, and 10 bases lay between the germline ends. Germline CDR1 reads MNHEY; CDR2 reads SMNVEV (reference sequence). The CDR3 is made up of 12 amino acids. CDR3 protein: CASAIYPYEQYF. The CDR3 region has the DNA TGTGCCAGCGCGATTTACCCCTACGAGCAGTACTTC.